These 26 T cell receptor beta chains came from one sample sequenced in a study of blood T cell repertoires in COVID-19. Generated by immunoSEQ multiplex PCR, the TCRdb table keeps only in-frame clones and is missing some. The table includes fewer than 400,000 clones, about 83% detected once. Source material: PBMCs or T cells enriched from blood (not recorded which). Receptor source: a woman in her fifties or sixties who had recovered from COVID-19.

The chain carries TRBV4-1 and TRBJ1-2, with 7 bases fitting TRBD1. Trimming took 0 bases from V and 4 from J; bases not matched to a gene: 5. This CDR3 contains 15 residues. Germline V gives CDR1 MGHRA, CDR2 YSYEKL. In DNA, the CDR3 is TGCGCCAGCAGCCAAGATGAGGCAGGGGGCTATGGCTACACCTTC. Its translation is CASSQDEAGGYGYTF.

The chain is built from TRBV7-2 and TRBJ1-6; D perhaps matches TRBD1 (6 bases). Germline V gene sequence: CDR1 SGHTA, CDR2 FQGNSA. The CDR3 sequence is 19 residues long. The germline V and J ends were trimmed by 3 bases and 1 base, with 19 bases remaining between them. CDR3 amino acids: CASSLRNVGGLSYNSPLHF. The CDR3 DNA reads TGTGCCAGCAGCTTGCGGAACGTCGGGGGGCTTTCCTATAATTCACCCCTCCACTTT.

About this clone itself: Within the sample, other DNA sequences also encode this same CDR3. The J gene is TRBJ2-1, the V gene TRBV18; the match to TRBD2 covers 7 bases. The CDR3 sequence is 15 residues long. V gave up 2 bases and J gave up 4 bases; unmatched junction bases: 5. Germline values: CDR1 KGHSH, CDR2 LQKENI. The CDR3 DNA reads TGTGCCAGCTCACCAGGCGGGGGACCTTACAATGAGCAGTTCTTC. Translation: CASSPGGGPYNEQFF. The full variable domain, in which reference TRBV18 and TRBJ2-1 provide the parts outside the CDR3, is NAGVMQNPRHLVRRRGQEARLRCSPMKGHSHVYWYRQLPEEGLKFMVYLQKENIIDESGMPKERFSAEFPKEGPSILRIQQVVRGDSAAYFCASSPGGGPYNEQFFGPGTRLTVL.

The chain joins TRBV13 to TRBJ1-6, with 7 positions matching TRBD1. Unmatched junction bases numbered 5, after V lost 4 bases and J lost 8 bases. Germline CDR1 is PRHDT and CDR2 is FYEKMQ (reference sequence). The length of the CDR3 is 14 residues. This CDR3 reads CASSSSGQYSPLHF. CDR3 nucleotide sequence: TGTGCCAGCAGCTCTTCGGGACAGTATTCACCCCTCCACTTT.

The CDR3 reads CATSSMRSGNTIYF. CDR3 in DNA: TGTGCCACCAGCAGTATGCGCTCTGGAAACACCATATATTTT. The chain joins TRBV15 to TRBJ1-3; D gene unclear. CDR1 and CDR2 from the germline V gene are LNHNV and YYDKDF (reference sequence). The V end was cut by 3 bases, the J end by 0 bases, with 6 bases between. The CDR3 is made up of 14 amino acids.

The chain recombines TRBV27 with TRBJ2-6; D may be TRBD2 (5 bases). The CDR3 covers 13 residues. Trimming cost V 2 bases and J 8 bases, with 7 bases left between them. CDR1 is MNHEY and CDR2 is SMNVEV in the germline V gene (reference sequence). CDR3 protein: CASSLRESNVLTF. CDR3 coding DNA: TGTGCCAGCAGTTTAAGGGAGTCCAACGTCCTGACTTTC.

This chain connects TRBV6-5 to TRBJ2-7; D uncertain. The CDR3 has 15 residues. V was trimmed by 6 bases and J by 2 bases, leaving 17 bases between them. Germline CDR1 and CDR2: MNHEY and SVGAGI. The CDR3 DNA follows: TGTGCCAGCAGCGAGACACCCAGCTCTGCCTACGAGCAGTACTTC. Translation: CASSETPSSAYEQYF.

The chain links TRBV30 to TRBJ2-2, with D perhaps TRBD2 (5 bases). Between the trimmed V and J ends, which lost 4 bases and 7 bases, there was a span of 13 bases. The CDR3 totals 13 residues. CDR1 and CDR2 from the germline V gene are GTSNPN and SVGIG (reference sequence). The DNA of the CDR3 is TGTGCCTGGACGTGGGGAGCAGTCGGGGAGCTGTTTTTT. As protein: CAWTWGAVGELFF.

The chain has TRBV6-5 and TRBJ1-2, with D perhaps TRBD1 (6 bases). V was cut by 4 bases and J by 8 bases, with 17 bases left in between. CDR3 size: 14 residues. Germline V gene data show CDR1 as MNHEY and CDR2 as SVGAGI. CDR3 in amino acids: CASSSLVAGEGYTF. CDR3 DNA sequence: TGTGCCAGCAGTTCCCTCGTGGCAGGGGAGGGCTACACCTTC.

This clone was counted a single time. The CDR3 sequence: CASSPVTGGSRTEAFF. Here the CDR3 DNA reads TGTGCCAGCAGCCCAGTTACAGGGGGCTCGAGGACTGAAGCTTTCTTT. The chain employs TRBV7-9 and TRBJ1-1; 9 bases fit TRBD1. This CDR3 contains 16 residues. Germline-derived CDR1 and CDR2 are SEHNR and FQNEAQ (reference sequence). V dropped 5 bases and J dropped 5; count of bases not matched to a gene: 12.

The chain links TRBV24-1 to TRBJ2-3, with 15 bases that match TRBD2. Trimming removed 9 bases from V and 9 bases from J; junction bases left unmatched: 9. Germline values: CDR1 KGHDR, CDR2 SFDVKD. The CDR3 has 15 amino acids. CDR3 loop: CATSPPGTSGGTQYF. The CDR3 DNA follows: TGTGCCACCTCACCTCCTGGGACTAGCGGGGGGACGCAGTATTTT.

The chain links TRBV30 to TRBJ1-6; TRBD1 matches at 9 bases. Losses at the gene ends were 1 base for V and 8 bases for J; bases not matched to a gene: 6. Germline CDR1 reads GTSNPN; CDR2 reads SVGIG (reference sequence). The CDR3 sequence is 15 residues long. In DNA, the CDR3 is TGTGCCTGGAGTGGCGACAGGGGGAGACATTCACCCCTCCACTTT. Translated: CAWSGDRGRHSPLHF.

This CDR3 is CASSEKTGVGTDTQYF. In DNA form, the CDR3 reads TGTGCCAGCAGTGAAAAGACGGGGGTGGGCACAGATACGCAGTATTTT. The rearrangement links TRBV25-1 to TRBJ2-3; TRBD2 might be the D (6 bases). Per the germline V gene, CDR1 is MGHDK and CDR2 is SYGVNS. The CDR3 is 16 amino acids. Trimming left V 2 bases short and J 1 base short, with 13 bases between.

The count of this clone is one. V gene TRBV28 combines with J gene TRBJ2-4; TRBD1 matches at 7 bases. V dropped 8 bases and J dropped 8; count of bases not matched to a gene: 6. Germline CDR1 is MDHEN and CDR2 is SYDVKM. The CDR3 contains 12 residues. CDR3 amino acids: CASFRDSDIQYF. CDR3 nucleotides: TGTGCCAGCTTCCGGGACAGTGACATTCAGTACTTC.

This chain joins TRBV5-1 and TRBJ2-2; 9 nucleotides line up with TRBD2. CDR1 is SGHRS, CDR2 YFSETQ, per germline. The V segment lost 0 bases and the J segment 7 bases; nucleotides outside the gene matches: 7. The CDR3 sequence is 16 residues long. The CDR3 nucleotides read TGCGCCAGCAGCTTGGCCGCTAGCGGGGTTGTCGGGGAGCTGTTTTTT. This codes for CASSLAASGVVGELFF.

DNA for the CDR3: TGCGCCAGCAGTCTCTTAGGTCGGGACAGGGGGCTTAGAGGGGCCAACGTCCTGACTTTC. Protein: CASSLLGRDRGLRGANVLTF. The J gene is TRBJ2-6, the V gene TRBV23-1, with 12 positions matching TRBD1. TRBV23-1 is known as an ORF, though its function is uncertain. V lost 4 bases to trimming and J lost 4 bases; unmatched junction nucleotides: 14. The CDR3 runs to 20 residues.

This clone was seen a single time. The rearrangement uses TRBV15 and TRBJ1-5, with a weak D call TRBD1 (6 bases). The germline gives CDR1 LNHNV, CDR2 YYDKDF (reference sequence). Trimming took 0 bases from V and 5 from J, leaving 20 bases between them. The length of the CDR3 is 18 residues. CDR3 amino acids: CATSRDQRFGQSDQPQHF. CDR3 coding DNA: TGTGCCACCAGCAGAGACCAGAGATTTGGACAGTCCGATCAGCCCCAGCATTTT. The full variable domain, its missing parts supplied by reference TRBV15 and TRBJ1-5, is DAMVIQNPRYQVTQFGKPVTLSCSQTLNHNVMYWYQQKSSQAPKLLFHYYDKDFNNEADTPDNFQSRRPNTSFCFLDIRSPGLGDTAMYLCATSRDQRFGQSDQPQHFGDGTRLSIL.

This clone was seen a handful of times. The chain has TRBV5-1 and TRBJ1-6, with 7 bases lining up with TRBD1. The ends lost 4 bases at V and 7 bases at J; junction bases unmatched: 5. This CDR3 spans 14 amino acids. Germline lookup yields CDR1 SGHRS and CDR2 YFSETQ. The chain's CDR3 is CASSNGTVNSPLHF. CDR3 bases: TGCGCCAGCAGCAATGGGACAGTAAATTCACCCCTCCACTTT.

This clone was seen only a few times. The V call is TRBV6-5, the J call TRBJ2-1; 7 nucleotides match TRBD1. Germline V gives CDR1 MNHEY, CDR2 SVGAGI. Germline trimming cut 2 bases from V and 10 bases from J; bases unmatched to any gene: 5. CDR3 size: 13 residues. The CDR3 loop is CASSYLGQREQFF. In DNA, the CDR3 is TGTGCCAGCAGTTACCTGGGACAGCGAGAGCAGTTCTTC.

The V call is TRBV9, the J call TRBJ1-2, with D perhaps TRBD1 (6 bases). Germline V gene lookup returns CDR1 SGDLS and CDR2 YYNGEE. V was shortened by 4 bases and J by 0 bases, with 16 bases between the two germline ends. CDR3 length: 16 residues. The CDR3 protein is CASSHPGGAANYGYTF. The CDR3 DNA is TGTGCCAGCAGCCACCCGGGGGGGGCAGCTAACTATGGCTACACCTTC.

The chain carries TRBV5-5 and TRBJ1-1, with D hard to call. Germline loops: CDR1 SGHKS, CDR2 YYEKEE (reference sequence). V was cut by 0 bases and J by 1 base, with 10 bases left in between. CDR3 length equals 15 residues. The CDR3 region is CASSLDRQANTEAFF. CDR3 DNA: TGTGCCAGCAGCTTGGATCGGCAGGCGAACACTGAAGCTTTCTTT.

J is TRBJ1-2 and V is TRBV2; 8 nucleotides agree with TRBD1. The germline V gene has CDR1 SNHLY and CDR2 FYNNEI. This CDR3 comprises 16 residues. V trimming: 2 bases; J trimming: 4 bases; junction bases outside the gene matches: 9. The chain's CDR3 is CASSEPGQVLVYGYTF. The CDR3 region has the DNA TGTGCCAGCAGTGAACCGGGACAGGTCCTTGTCTATGGCTACACCTTC.

The rearrangement joins TRBV27 to TRBJ2-2, with 8 bases lining up with TRBD1. The CDR3 consists of 14 residues. V trimming: 8 bases; J trimming: 4 bases; junction bases outside the gene matches: 6. From germline, CDR1 is MNHEY and CDR2 SMNVEV (reference sequence). CDR3 sequence (DNA): TGTGCCAGCGGCAGGACAGGGAGCACCGGGGAGCTGTTTTTT. Its translation: CASGRTGSTGELFF.

This clone came up once. J is TRBJ1-2 and V is TRBV5-1; no clear D. The CDR3 is 13 residues long. V was trimmed by 5 bases and J by 1 base, leaving 9 bases between them. Germline V gene data show CDR1 as SGHRS and CDR2 as YFSETQ. The CDR3 DNA sequence: TGCGCCAGCAGTCTTGACTATAACTATGGCTACACCTTC. As protein: CASSLDYNYGYTF. Filled out from reference TRBV5-1 and TRBJ1-2, the complete variable domain reads KAGVTQTPRYLIKTRGQQVTLSCSPISGHRSVSWYQQTPGQGLQFLFEYFSETQRNKGNFPGRFSGRQFSNSRSEMNVSTLELGDSALYLCASSLDYNYGYTFGSGTRLTVV.

The chain carries TRBV7-8 and TRBJ1-6, with D possibly TRBD1 on 5 matching bases. The CDR3 has 15 amino acids. Trimming left V 2 bases short and J 7 bases short, with 12 bases between. Germline CDR1 SGHVS, CDR2 FQNEAQ. CDR3 protein: CASSLRGRGNSPLHF. The CDR3 nucleotides read TGTGCCAGCAGCTTAAGGGGCCGTGGAAATTCACCCCTCCACTTT. The full variable domain, rest sourced from reference TRBV7-8 and TRBJ1-6, is GAGVSQSPRYKVAKRGQDVALRCDPISGHVSLFWYQQALGQGPEFLTYFQNEAQLDKSGLPSDRFFAERPEGSVSTLKIQRTQQEDSAVYLCASSLRGRGNSPLHFGNGTRLTVT.

V is TRBV6-4 and J is TRBJ1-5; TRBD1 is a possible D gene (6 bases). V was pared by 6 bases and J by 6 bases, with 30 bases between. This CDR3 spans 19 amino acids. The germline gives CDR1 MRHNA, CDR2 SNTAGT. In nucleotides, the CDR3 is TGTGCCAGCAGGGAACAAAGTTACATCGAGACCCTCAGGGGTCAGCCCCAGCATTTT. Protein product: CASREQSYIETLRGQPQHF.